The source of this T cell receptor (beta chain) is a study of blood T cell repertoires in COVID-19. For the study at large: Samples representing acute and convalescent COVID-19 were sourced from the United States, Italy and Spain. PBMCs, B-cell-depleted T cells, or T cells provided the cDNA or gDNA that made up the material.

Participants were aged roughly 18 to 100 years from around 26 US areas. Participants' own reports of clinical history determined their cohort assignment. The germline CDR1 and CDR2 sequences are SGHRS and YFSETQ. Trimming removed 3 bases from V and 1 base from J; junction bases left unmatched: 8. The CDR3 extends over 16 amino acids. TCRdb's copy holds only in-frame clones and misses some; the assay was immunoSEQ multiplex PCR. The sample has roughly 250,000 clones; more than 75% are singletons. The genes are TRBV5-1 and TRBJ2-5, with TRBD2 identical over 8 bases. Sequencing was carried out using PBMCs or T cells enriched from blood (not recorded which). The sequence was collected from a woman in her thirties or forties with acute COVID-19. The CDR3 bases are TGCGCCAGCAGCTCAGGACTAGCCACGTCCCAAGAGACCCAGTACTTC. Amino acid sequence: CASSSGLATSQETQYF.